This T cell receptor beta chain was sequenced for a study of blood T cell repertoires in COVID-19 (TCRdb year 2020). The study in broad terms: Samples covering the acute and convalescent phases of COVID-19 were provided by collaborators in the United States, Italy and Spain. The repertoires were made available in a free public database intended to serve as a resource for research on the immune response to SARS-CoV-2. Where HLA class I and class II types were available, the types were taken from metadata supplied by the sample provider, not from assay-based typing. Samples came from the ongoing ImmuneRACE study (first 160 participants) plus 1,254 subjects from 6 global collaborators. Sample metadata almost always included a de-identified subject ID, COVID-19 status, age in years and sex. The dataset comprised deeply sampled blood TCRbeta repertoires from subjects exposed to, actively infected with, or recovered from COVID-19. The material from the prospective study consisted of cDNA or gDNA derived from T cells, B-cell-depleted T cells, or PBMCs. Paper-wide results and their limitations: The quantity of clinical and demographic metadata differed by source and by participant and was supplied without curation.

As to this clone: There is no known antigen for this receptor. No qualities accompany the bases; no much larger clone lies one base away.

Participants in the prospective study were aged roughly 18 to 95 years, lived in 20 to 30 United States geographic areas, and enrolled through a virtual design. In the prospective study, participants were assigned to cohorts based on the clinical history participants reported in a screening survey and a study questionnaire. Recovered participants in ImmuneRACE Cohort 3 were defined as having two consecutive negative NP/OP PCR tests, clearance from a healthcare professional, or resolution of symptoms. Each participant in the prospective study had whole blood, serum and a nasopharyngeal or oropharyngeal swab collected by mobile phlebotomists. Prospective study participants could optionally give additional blood draws and questionnaires over an approximately 2-month period. Before DNA extraction, blood samples from the prospective study were shipped at room temperature or frozen. V is clipped by 3 bases and J by 1 base, and the sequence between their germline boundaries is 5 bases long. From its cysteine to its phenylalanine, the CDR3 spans 13 amino acids. Only the CDR3 region is kept as DNA, spanning 39 bases read in frame from base 1. The germline V gene (reference sequence) supplies CDR1 MNHEY and CDR2 SMNVEV.

The immunoSEQ Assay, a bias-controlled multiplex PCR, was used to amplify TCRbeta CDR3 regions from genomic DNA. As for how the authors treated the data: Nucleated cell counts per sample were estimated from amplification of reference gene primers within the assay. Sequence reads were collapsed and filtered to measure the absolute abundance of every unique TCRbeta CDR3 rearrangement. For each sample, productive Simpson clonality was calculated by taking the square root of Simpson's diversity index across productive rearrangements. TCRdb carries this immuneACCESS record with in-frame sequences only. Its versions omit some clonotypes, under half of them owing to an unresolved V gene in the studies checked, with the rest unexplained. The DNA was the basis for D and trimming; V, J and clone size are from that table. For this sample there are 180,000 or so clones; about 91% appear just once. Jointly, the top ten make up roughly 0.77% of the sample.

Here the chain combines TRBV27 and TRBJ2-3; no D segment can be confidently identified. The sequenced material came from PBMCs or T cells enriched from blood (not recorded which). This clonotype originated in a woman aged 18 to 35 who had recovered from COVID-19. The base sequence is TGTGCCAGCAGTTTGGCCGGCACAGATACGCAGTATTTT. This yields the protein CASSLAGTDTQYF.